A single sample gave rise to the 10 T cell receptor beta chains below, sequenced in a study of HIV-infected patients and healthy controls. The repertoire came from unfractionated whole blood and reflected all unsorted peripheral T cells. About 500 ng RNA was reverse transcribed with alpha and beta constant-region primers. Each of the alpha and beta chains got its own library through chain-specific third strand synthesis with indices. TCRdb itself ran the 5' RACE reads through MiXCR, one entry per CDR3 protein. The sample shows some 7,800 distinct CDR3 sequences, approximately 6.1% of them seen only once. The starting material was blood, obtained before antiretroviral therapy. These receptors all stem from an adult with HIV infection.

This clonotype was found many times. Here the CDR3 reads CAISDGGRNSYEQYF. In nucleotides, the CDR3 is TGTGCCATCAGTGATGGGGGCAGGAACTCCTACGAGCAGTACTTC. The rearrangement uses TRBV10-3 and TRBJ2-7; D possibly corresponds to TRBD1 (6 bases). The CDR3 covers 15 residues. The germline V gene encodes CDR1 ENHRY and CDR2 SYGVKD. With 3 bases removed from V and 0 bases from J, the gap between germline ends came to 12 bases.

This clonotype was seen once. This chain links TRBV6-5 with TRBJ1-1; no firm D call. The germline gives CDR1 MNHEY, CDR2 SVGAGI. Deletions cut 0 bases from V and 1 base from J, with 9 bases between. CDR3 length: 15 residues. The CDR3 bases are TGTGCCAGCAGTTACTCGATCGGGAGGAACACTGAAGCTTTCTTT. Protein sequence: CASSYSIGRNTEAFF.

This clonotype is medium-sized. The chain carries TRBV20-1 and TRBJ2-1; 7 nucleotides match TRBD1. Germline V gene data show CDR1 as DFQATT and CDR2 as SNEGSKA (reference sequence). The junction had 12 bases not matched to a gene; V was cut back by 6 bases and J by 4 bases. The CDR3 runs to 15 residues. This CDR3 reads CSASKGQLNYNEQFF. Written as DNA, the CDR3 is TGCAGTGCAAGTAAGGGACAGCTAAATTACAATGAGCAGTTCTTC.

This clonotype was counted ten times or more. The chain recombines TRBV6-1 with TRBJ2-5; tentatively, D is TRBD1 (7 bases). CDR1 and CDR2 (germline): MNHNS, SASEGT. Trimming took off 2 bases at V and 0 bases at J, with 13 bases between the two ends. The CDR3 has 16 amino acids. Here the CDR3 reads CASSERAGGYQETQYF. As DNA, the CDR3 is TGTGCCAGCAGTGAAAGGGCAGGGGGGTACCAAGAGACCCAGTACTTC.

This clonotype was found many times. V is TRBV5-6 and J is TRBJ1-5; 8 bases are shared with TRBD1. Per the germline V gene, CDR1 is SGHDT and CDR2 is YYEEEE. CDR3 length: 14 amino acids. After removal of 6 bases from V and 4 bases from J, the junction contained 6 bases not matched to a gene. The chain's CDR3 is CASTRQGPNQPQHF. CDR3 nucleotides: TGTGCCAGCACCCGACAGGGGCCTAATCAGCCCCAGCATTTT. The whole variable domain, filled in from reference TRBV5-6 and TRBJ1-5, reads DAGVTQSPTHLIKTRGQQVTLRCSPKSGHDTVSWYQQALGQGPQFIFQYYEEEERQRGNFPDRFSGHQFPNYSSELNVNALLLGDSALYLCASTRQGPNQPQHFGDGTRLSIL.

This clonotype was recorded at least ten times. The genes are TRBV5-1 and TRBJ2-1, with TRBD2 identical over 13 bases. CDR3 length equals 14 residues. The germline V gene encodes CDR1 SGHRS and CDR2 YFSETQ. Trimming cost V 1 base and J 13 bases; bases outside gene matches: 5. CDR3 residues: CASSLTSGGVLQFF. The CDR3 DNA sequence: TGCGCCAGCAGCTTGACTAGCGGGGGGGTTCTTCAGTTCTTC.

This clonotype was seen repeatedly, ten times or more. The genes are TRBV9 and TRBJ2-1; tentatively, D is TRBD1 (6 bases). Deletions cut 3 bases from V and 8 bases from J, with 15 bases between. This CDR3 comprises 14 residues. Looked up from germline, CDR1 is SGDLS and CDR2 is YYNGEE. CDR3 in DNA: TGTGCCAGCAGCGGCCGGGACAACAGAGATGAGCAGTTCTTC. Translated: CASSGRDNRDEQFF.

This clonotype is deemed medium-sized (0.01 to 0.1%). V usage is TRBV6-2 or TRBV6-3 and J usage is TRBJ2-2, with D perhaps TRBD1 (6 bases). The germline gives CDR1 MNHEY, CDR2 SVGEGT. The CDR3 covers 15 residues. The V and J ends lost 2 bases and 5 bases respectively, with 12 bases between them. The CDR3 DNA sequence: TGTGCCAGCAGTTACCTCCAGGGGATGACCGGGGAGCTGTTTTTT. Translation: CASSYLQGMTGELFF.

Ten or more counts support this clonotype. This rearrangement joins TRBV6-7 to TRBJ2-5; no reliable D call. TRBV6-7 is noted as an ORF with a role that remains uncertain. With 2 bases removed from V and 3 bases from J, the gap between germline ends came to 13 bases. The CDR3 loop spans 15 amino acids. As DNA, the CDR3 is TGTGCCAGCAGTTACCCACCAGCTAGGAAAGAGACCCAGTACTTC. Protein product: CASSYPPARKETQYF.

This clonotype came up many times. V usage is TRBV6-5 and J usage is TRBJ1-1; D remains unclear. This CDR3 region has 13 residues. The V gene lost 2 bases and the J gene lost 8 bases, with 12 bases spanning the gap. Per germline, CDR1 MNHEY and CDR2 SVGAGI. CDR3 residues: CASSYHQNIEAFF. CDR3 nucleotides: TGTGCCAGCAGTTACCACCAAAATATCGAAGCTTTCTTT.